The TCR beta chain under discussion was sequenced for a study of blood T cell repertoires in COVID-19. Overall study context: T cells, B-cell-depleted T cells, or PBMCs supplied cDNA or gDNA.

In the source study's methods: Reference gene primer amplification gave nucleated cell count estimates. The data were produced by immunoSEQ multiplex PCR, yet TCRdb's version contains in-frame clones alone and is incomplete. The DNA was the basis for D and trimming; V, J and clone size are from that table. The sample has 130,000 to 150,000 clones, around 89% seen once. Participant age was roughly 18 to 89 years, and participants resided in fewer than 30 US areas. Donors were grouped by their self-reported clinical history. CDR3 size: 16 residues. Per the germline V gene, CDR1 is SGHNT and CDR2 is YYREEE (reference sequence). The junction had 7 bases not matched to a gene; V was cut back by 4 bases and J by 6 bases.

What was sequenced was PBMCs or T cells enriched from blood (not recorded which). This chain connects TRBV5-4 to TRBJ2-3; 14 nucleotides align to TRBD2. This clonotype originated in a woman aged 25 to 39 with acute COVID-19. In nucleotides, the CDR3 is TGTGCCAGCAGCCCGGGGGGACTAGCGGGAGTGGATACGCAGTATTTT. Encoded protein: CASSPGGLAGVDTQYF.